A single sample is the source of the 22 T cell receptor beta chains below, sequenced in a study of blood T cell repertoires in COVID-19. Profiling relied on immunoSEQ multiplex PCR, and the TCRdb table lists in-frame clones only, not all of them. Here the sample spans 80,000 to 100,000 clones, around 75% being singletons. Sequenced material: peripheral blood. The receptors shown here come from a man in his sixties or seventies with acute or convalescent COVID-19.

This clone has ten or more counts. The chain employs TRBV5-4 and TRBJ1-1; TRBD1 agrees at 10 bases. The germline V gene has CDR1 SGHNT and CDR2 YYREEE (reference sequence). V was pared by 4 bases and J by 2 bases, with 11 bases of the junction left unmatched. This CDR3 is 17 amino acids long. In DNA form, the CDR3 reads TGTGCCAGCAGCAGGGACAGGGGAACCGCCAGAAACACTGAAGCTTTCTTT. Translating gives CASSRDRGTARNTEAFF.

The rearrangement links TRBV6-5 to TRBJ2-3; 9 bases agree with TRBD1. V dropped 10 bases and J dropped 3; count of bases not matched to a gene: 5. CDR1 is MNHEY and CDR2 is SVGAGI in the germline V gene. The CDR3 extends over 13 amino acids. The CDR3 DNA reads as TGTGCCAACCGGGACAGGGAGACAGATACGCAGTATTTT. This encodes CANRDRETDTQYF.

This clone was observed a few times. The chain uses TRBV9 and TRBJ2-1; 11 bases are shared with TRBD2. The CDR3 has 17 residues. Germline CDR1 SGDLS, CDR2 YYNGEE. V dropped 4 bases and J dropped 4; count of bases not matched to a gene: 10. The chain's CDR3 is CASSPALLAGEYNEQFF. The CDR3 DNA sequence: TGTGCCAGCAGCCCGGCCCTACTAGCGGGAGAGTACAATGAGCAGTTCTTC. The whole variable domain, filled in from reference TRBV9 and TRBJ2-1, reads DSGVTQTPKHLITATGQRVTLRCSPRSGDLSVYWYQQSLDQGLQFLIQYYNGEERAKGNILERFSAQQFPDLHSELNLSSLELGDSALYFCASSPALLAGEYNEQFFGPGTRLTVL.

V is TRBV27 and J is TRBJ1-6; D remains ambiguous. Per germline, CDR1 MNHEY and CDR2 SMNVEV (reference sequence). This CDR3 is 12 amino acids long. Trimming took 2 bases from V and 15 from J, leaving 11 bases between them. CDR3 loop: CASSLRGSNLHF. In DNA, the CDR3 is TGTGCCAGCAGTTTAAGAGGCAGTAACCTCCACTTT.

Here the CDR3 reads CASSYSRTATGELFF. CDR3 DNA: TGTGCCAGCAGTTACTCTAGGACAGCTACCGGGGAGCTGTTTTTT. The rearrangement links TRBV6-6 to TRBJ2-2, with D tentatively TRBD1 (6 bases). CDR3 length equals 15 residues. V was trimmed by 0 bases and J by 5 bases, leaving 10 bases between them. Germline V gives CDR1 MNHNY, CDR2 SVGAGI (reference sequence).

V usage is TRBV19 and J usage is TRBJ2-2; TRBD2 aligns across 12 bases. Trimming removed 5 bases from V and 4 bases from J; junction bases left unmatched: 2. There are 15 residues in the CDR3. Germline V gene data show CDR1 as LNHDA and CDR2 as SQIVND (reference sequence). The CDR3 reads CASSLGLAGTGELFF. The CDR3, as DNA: TGTGCCAGTAGTTTGGGACTAGCGGGCACCGGGGAGCTGTTTTTT.

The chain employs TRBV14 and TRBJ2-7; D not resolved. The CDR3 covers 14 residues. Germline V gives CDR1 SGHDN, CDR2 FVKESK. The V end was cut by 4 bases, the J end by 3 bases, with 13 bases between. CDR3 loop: CASSPLLQNYEQYF. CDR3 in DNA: TGTGCCAGCAGCCCCCTTCTCCAGAACTACGAGCAGTACTTC.

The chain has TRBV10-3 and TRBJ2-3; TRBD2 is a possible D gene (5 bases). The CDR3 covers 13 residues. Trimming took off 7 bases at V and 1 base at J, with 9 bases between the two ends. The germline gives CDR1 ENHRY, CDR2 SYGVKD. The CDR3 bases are TGTGCCATCAACCTTAGCGGCACAGATACGCAGTATTTT. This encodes CAINLSGTDTQYF.

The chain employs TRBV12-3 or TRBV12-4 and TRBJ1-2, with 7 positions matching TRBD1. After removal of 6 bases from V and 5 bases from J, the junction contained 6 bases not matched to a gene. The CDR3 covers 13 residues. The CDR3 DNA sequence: TGTGCCAGCAGCCAGGGACAGCGTTATGGCTACACCTTC. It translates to CASSQGQRYGYTF.

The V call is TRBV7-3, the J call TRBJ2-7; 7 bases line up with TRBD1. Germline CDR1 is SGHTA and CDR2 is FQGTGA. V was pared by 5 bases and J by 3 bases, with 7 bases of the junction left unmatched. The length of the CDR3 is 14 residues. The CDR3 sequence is CASSPARDSYEQYF. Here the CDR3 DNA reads TGTGCCAGCAGCCCCGCAAGGGACAGCTACGAGCAGTACTTC.

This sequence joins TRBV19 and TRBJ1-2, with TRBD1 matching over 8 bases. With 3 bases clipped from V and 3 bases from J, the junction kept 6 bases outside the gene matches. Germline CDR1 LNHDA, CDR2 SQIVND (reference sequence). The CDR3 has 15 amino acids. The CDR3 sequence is CASSMLQGVYYGYTF. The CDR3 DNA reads TGTGCCAGTAGTATGCTACAGGGGGTCTACTATGGCTACACCTTC.

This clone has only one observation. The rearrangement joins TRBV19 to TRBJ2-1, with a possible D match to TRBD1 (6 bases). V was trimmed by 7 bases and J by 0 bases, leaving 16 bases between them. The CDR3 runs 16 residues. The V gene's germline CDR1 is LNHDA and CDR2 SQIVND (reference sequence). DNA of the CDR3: TGTGCCAGTACCGTGGGGGCAGCTCTCTCCTACAATGAGCAGTTCTTC. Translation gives CASTVGAALSYNEQFF.

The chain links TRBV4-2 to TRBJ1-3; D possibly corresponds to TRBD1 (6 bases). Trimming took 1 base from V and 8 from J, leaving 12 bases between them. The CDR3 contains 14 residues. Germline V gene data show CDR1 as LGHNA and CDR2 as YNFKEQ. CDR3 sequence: CASSQGRGSYTIYF. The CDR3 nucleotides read TGTGCCAGCAGCCAAGGCAGGGGATCATACACCATATATTTT.

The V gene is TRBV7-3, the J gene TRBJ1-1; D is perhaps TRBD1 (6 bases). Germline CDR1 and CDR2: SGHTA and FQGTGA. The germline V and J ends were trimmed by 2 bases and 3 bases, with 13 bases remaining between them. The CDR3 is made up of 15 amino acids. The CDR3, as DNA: TGTGCCAGCAGCTTATTAGGGGGAGAGCACACTGAAGCTTTCTTT. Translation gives CASSLLGGEHTEAFF.

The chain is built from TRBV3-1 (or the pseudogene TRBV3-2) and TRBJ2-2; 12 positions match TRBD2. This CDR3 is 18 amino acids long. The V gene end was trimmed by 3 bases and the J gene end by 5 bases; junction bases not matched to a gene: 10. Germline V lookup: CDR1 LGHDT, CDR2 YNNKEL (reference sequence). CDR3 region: CASSHRSASGRGTGELFF. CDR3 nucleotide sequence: TGTGCCAGCAGCCACCGAAGCGCTAGCGGGAGGGGAACCGGGGAGCTGTTTTTT.

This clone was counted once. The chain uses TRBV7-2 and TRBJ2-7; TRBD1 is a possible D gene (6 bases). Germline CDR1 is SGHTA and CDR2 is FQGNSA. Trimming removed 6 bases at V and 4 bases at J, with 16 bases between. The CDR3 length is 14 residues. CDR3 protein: CASSSQGSDYEQYF. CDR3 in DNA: TGTGCCAGCAGTTCACAGGGATCGGATTACGAGCAGTACTTC. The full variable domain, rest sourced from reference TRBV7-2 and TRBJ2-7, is GAGVSQSPSNKVTEKGKDVELRCDPISGHTALYWYRQSLGQGLEFLIYFQGNSAPDKSGLPSDRFSAERTGGSVSTLTIQRTQQEDSAVYLCASSSQGSDYEQYFGPGTRLTVT.

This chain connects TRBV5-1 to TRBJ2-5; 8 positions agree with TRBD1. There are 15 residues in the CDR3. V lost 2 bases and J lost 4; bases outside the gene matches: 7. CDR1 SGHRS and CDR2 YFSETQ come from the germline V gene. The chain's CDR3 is CASSLGQGGPETQYF. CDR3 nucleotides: TGCGCCAGCAGCTTAGGACAGGGTGGGCCAGAGACCCAGTACTTC.

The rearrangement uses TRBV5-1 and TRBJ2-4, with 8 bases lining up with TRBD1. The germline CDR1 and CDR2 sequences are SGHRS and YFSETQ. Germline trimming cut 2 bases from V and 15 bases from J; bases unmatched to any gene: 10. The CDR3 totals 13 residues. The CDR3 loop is CASSLRGQETMYF. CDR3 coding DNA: TGCGCCAGCAGCTTACGGGGACAGGAGACGATGTACTTC.

The CDR3 DNA reads as TGTGCCACCAGTGATTTACGGCGGGAGAACACCGGGGAGCTGTTTTTT. Protein product: CATSDLRRENTGELFF. The V call is TRBV24-1, the J call TRBJ2-2; a weak D match, TRBD2 (6 bases). The CDR3 extends over 16 amino acids. Germline CDR1 KGHDR, CDR2 SFDVKD. The V end lost 1 base, the J end lost 1 base, and 9 bases lay between the germline ends.

CDR3 sequence reads: CASSLGQGVSHGYTF. The DNA for the CDR3 is TGTGCCAGCAGCCTCGGACAGGGGGTATCGCATGGCTACACCTTC. The V call is TRBV28, the J call TRBJ1-2; the match to TRBD1 covers 10 bases. CDR1 and CDR2 from the germline V gene are MDHEN and SYDVKM. The CDR3 loop spans 15 amino acids. V was clipped by 6 bases and J by 6 bases; unmatched bases: 10.

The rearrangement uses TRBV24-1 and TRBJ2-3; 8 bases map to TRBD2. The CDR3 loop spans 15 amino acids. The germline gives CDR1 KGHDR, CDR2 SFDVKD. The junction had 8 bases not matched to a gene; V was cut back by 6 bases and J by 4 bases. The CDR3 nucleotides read TGTGCCACCAGTCCAGCGGGAGAGGGTTCAGATACGCAGTATTTT. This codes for CATSPAGEGSDTQYF.

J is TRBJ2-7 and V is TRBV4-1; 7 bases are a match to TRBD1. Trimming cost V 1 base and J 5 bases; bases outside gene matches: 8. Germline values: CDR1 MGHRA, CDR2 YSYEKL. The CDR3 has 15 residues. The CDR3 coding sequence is TGCGCCAGCAGCCAAGTTGGAGACAGGGCCCACGAGCAGTACTTC. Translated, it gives CASSQVGDRAHEQYF.